The text below deals with one T cell receptor beta chain. The antigen is unknown. The data were taken from a study of T cell responses to AZD1222 COVID-19 vaccine. Study-wide findings and caveats: Seropositive AZD1222 recipients at baseline numbered only five to seven.

Assay used: immunoSEQ multiplex PCR; TCRdb lists only in-frame clones, some missing. Found here are 120,000 to 150,000 clones, 88% of them singletons; the top ten hold around 5%. V lost 5 bases and J 5 bases, leaving 13 bases between the germline ends. The length of the CDR3 is 13 residues. V and J are TRBV12-3 or TRBV12-4 and TRBJ2-7, with a possible D match to TRBD1 (6 bases). The sequencing used peripheral blood, collected 28 days after the second dose of the MenACWY control vaccine. This sequence originates from an adult who received the MenACWY meningococcal vaccine as a control. The CDR3 loop is CASSVGPGDEQYF. CDR3 sequence (DNA): TGTGCCAGCAGTGTGGGTCCAGGGGACGAGCAGTACTTC.